The TCR beta chain under discussion was sequenced for a study of blood T cell repertoires in COVID-19. Study summary: Spain, Italy and the United States supplied samples that represented acute and convalescent COVID-19. T cells, B-cell-depleted T cells, or PBMCs provided the cDNA or gDNA that served as material.

The CDR3 runs to 15 residues. Germline V gene data show CDR1 as LNHNV and CDR2 as YYDKDF (reference sequence). Trimming took 0 bases from V and 3 from J, leaving 11 bases between them. The authors' processing: Reference gene primer amplification gave nucleated cell count estimates. TCRdb keeps only in-frame clones here, not all; method: immunoSEQ multiplex PCR. For V, J and clone size, that table is used; D and trimming come from the DNA. Seen here are over 600,000 clones, 85% to 90% observed once, and the top ten hold around 0.3%. The receptor comes from a woman under 30 with acute or convalescent COVID-19. The genes are TRBV15 and TRBJ1-2; D unresolved. The source material was peripheral blood. CDR3: CATSRDLQIYYGYTF. The CDR3 region has the DNA TGTGCCACCAGCAGAGATTTGCAGATTTACTATGGCTACACCTTC. Together with reference TRBV15 and TRBJ1-2, the CDR3 gives the full variable domain: DAMVIQNPRYQVTQFGKPVTLSCSQTLNHNVMYWYQQKSSQAPKLLFHYYDKDFNNEADTPDNFQSRRPNTSFCFLDIRSPGLGDTAMYLCATSRDLQIYYGYTFGSGTRLTVV.